The present T cell receptor (beta chain) was sequenced within a study of T cell changes during pregnancy in multiple sclerosis. The count of this clone is one. Clones were sequenced by immunoSEQ multiplex PCR, and TCRdb holds only the in-frame ones, with some missing. This table has over 50,000 clones, 85% to 90% appearing once. The specimen was peripheral blood, collected in the first trimester of pregnancy. This sequence originates from a female donor in good health, enrolled as a control in a pregnancy study.

The CDR3 nucleotides read TGCGCCAGCAGCTTGGAGATCACAAACACTGAAGCTTTCTTT. It encodes CASSLEITNTEAFF. V gene TRBV5-1 combines with J gene TRBJ1-1, with no clear D. The CDR3 covers 14 residues. In germline, CDR1 is SGHRS, CDR2 YFSETQ. V was clipped by 0 bases and J by 2 bases, with 8 bases between them.